The 30 T cell receptor beta chains given below trace back to one sample, sequenced in a study of identical twins (dated by TCRdb to the mid-2010s). The protocol used for the library was 5' RACE. TCRdb lists the instrument as Illumina HiSeq 2000. Using fastp at Q25 and MiXCR, TCRdb reprocessed the public reads and kept productive beta chains. Merged by CDR3 protein, the rows form single entries marked with the most common genes and DNA. The sample table shows about 690,000 distinct CDR3 sequences, and roughly 6% are seen once. The ten largest account for roughly 2% of the sample. Material for sequencing was naive T cells sorted from blood. The cell subset or site label, as the study defines it: cells isolated with a human naive T-cell isolation kit. The receptors shown here come from a man aged 18 to 35 in good health.

The sample holds many counts of this clonotype. The rearrangement links TRBV10-3 to TRBJ1-2; D gene uncertain. The length of the CDR3 is 13 residues. Germline CDR1 and CDR2: ENHRY and SYGVKD. V lost 6 bases and J 4 bases, leaving 12 bases between the germline ends. DNA of the CDR3: TGTGCCATCAGCGGCGACGGAGCCTATGGCTACACCTTC. This sequence encodes CAISGDGAYGYTF.

This clonotype was recorded many times. The V call is TRBV20-1, the J call TRBJ2-2; TRBD1 might be the D (6 bases). The V gene's germline CDR1 is DFQATT and CDR2 SNEGSKA (reference sequence). This CDR3 contains 16 residues. V was pared by 0 bases and J by 4 bases, with 15 bases between. The CDR3 reads CSARDGTTGGTGELFF. The DNA for the CDR3 is TGCAGTGCTAGAGATGGGACGACAGGCGGCACCGGGGAGCTGTTTTTT.

This clonotype was seen a few times. The chain carries TRBV4-3 and TRBJ2-5; TRBD1 agrees at 10 bases. V was pared by 4 bases and J by 1 base, with 3 bases of the junction left unmatched. The V gene's germline CDR1 is LGHNA and CDR2 YSLEER. The length of the CDR3 is 15 residues. The CDR3 DNA sequence: TGCGCCAGCAGCCGCGGGACAGGGGTCCAAGAGACCCAGTACTTC. This encodes CASSRGTGVQETQYF.

The chain recombines TRBV3-1 with TRBJ2-7, with unresolved D. Trimming left V 0 bases short and J 9 bases short, with 12 bases between. CDR1 LGHDT and CDR2 YNNKEL come from the germline V gene (reference sequence). This CDR3 is 13 amino acids long. The CDR3 protein is CASSQDSLGRQYV. CDR3 in DNA: TGTGCCAGCAGCCAAGACAGCCTAGGTCGGCAGTACGTC.

This clonotype was detected ten times or more. V usage is TRBV11-2 and J usage is TRBJ2-3; D gene unclear. This CDR3 has 13 residues. The V end was cut by 5 bases, the J end by 3 bases, with 9 bases between. The germline V gene has CDR1 SGHAT and CDR2 FQNNGV. The CDR3 sequence: CASSRTRTDTQYF. CDR3 DNA sequence: TGTGCCAGCAGCCGGACCCGAACAGATACGCAGTATTTT.

The count of this clonotype is one. The chain is built from TRBV4-1 and TRBJ1-6; the match to TRBD1 covers 8 bases. Germline CDR1 and CDR2: MGHRA and YSYEKL. V gave up 1 base and J gave up 7 bases; unmatched junction bases: 15. This CDR3 comprises 19 residues. CDR3 residues: CASSQVRDRLPLGNSPLHF. The DNA of the CDR3 is TGCGCCAGCAGCCAAGTCCGGGACAGGCTCCCCCTGGGGAATTCACCCCTCCACTTT.

This clonotype has ten or more counts. The chain combines TRBV29-1 with TRBJ2-5; 7 bases are a match to TRBD2. Germline V gene lookup returns CDR1 SQVTM and CDR2 ANQGSEA. V shed 4 bases and J 9 bases; nucleotides not matched to a gene: 5. The CDR3 is made up of 11 amino acids. The DNA for the CDR3 is TGCAGCGTTGTAGCAAGCGGGGCCCAGTACTTC. It encodes CSVVASGAQYF.

This clonotype was found many times. The CDR3 loop is CASSLEGRREEKLFF. The CDR3 DNA follows: TGCGCCAGCAGCTTGGAAGGACGGCGAGAGGAAAAACTGTTTTTT. The rearrangement links TRBV5-1 to TRBJ1-4; no reliable D call. V was trimmed by 0 bases and J by 8 bases, leaving 14 bases between them. The CDR3 length is 15 residues. Germline lookup yields CDR1 SGHRS and CDR2 YFSETQ.

This clonotype was counted at least ten times. The chain has TRBV7-9 and TRBJ2-1, with TRBD2 as a possible D gene (7 bases). Germline values: CDR1 SEHNR, CDR2 FQNEAQ (reference sequence). The V end was cut by 5 bases, the J end by 6 bases, with 8 bases between. The CDR3 sequence is 12 residues long. CDR3 region: CASSRGANEQFF. For the CDR3, the DNA is TGTGCCAGCAGCCGGGGGGCCAATGAGCAGTTCTTC. Based on the CDR3 plus reference TRBV7-9 and TRBJ2-1, the full variable domain is DTGVSQNPRHKITKRGQNVTFRCDPISEHNRLYWYRQTLGQGPEFLTYFQNEAQLEKSRLLSDRFSAERPKGSFSTLEIQRTEQGDSAMYLCASSRGANEQFFGPGTRLTVL.

The gene calls are TRBV27 and TRBJ2-1; 16 nucleotides align to TRBD2. Germline V lookup: CDR1 MNHEY, CDR2 SMNVEV (reference sequence). This CDR3 comprises 19 residues. The ends lost 4 bases at V and 4 bases at J; junction bases unmatched: 10. CDR3 sequence reads: CASSSPGTSGRAGYNEQFF. CDR3 bases: TGTGCCAGCAGTTCACCCGGGACTAGCGGGAGGGCTGGGTACAATGAGCAGTTCTTC.

In this sample, this clonotype turned up many times. V usage is TRBV28 and J usage is TRBJ2-1; TRBD2 aligns across 11 bases. There are 18 residues in the CDR3. With 1 base clipped from V and 4 bases from J, the junction kept 9 bases outside the gene matches. Germline values: CDR1 MDHEN, CDR2 SYDVKM. The CDR3 coding sequence is TGTGCCAGCAGTTTATCCAAACCCGGGACTAGCGGATACAATGAGCAGTTCTTC. Translating it yields CASSLSKPGTSGYNEQFF. Based on the CDR3 plus reference TRBV28 and TRBJ2-1, the full variable domain is DVKVTQSSRYLVKRTGEKVFLECVQDMDHENMFWYRQDPGLGLRLIYFSYDVKMKEKGDIPEGYSVSREKKERFSLILESASTNQTSMYLCASSLSKPGTSGYNEQFFGPGTRLTVL.

CDR3 sequence reads: CASTLTGGPSRETQYF. The CDR3 DNA is TGTGCCAGCACCCTTACGGGGGGGCCTAGCCGAGAGACCCAGTACTTC. The chain carries TRBV13 and TRBJ2-5; TRBD2 matches 8 bases. V gave up 7 bases and J gave up 4 bases; unmatched junction bases: 14. Germline V lookup: CDR1 PRHDT, CDR2 FYEKMQ (reference sequence). This CDR3 contains 16 residues.

This clonotype occurred many times. The chain recombines TRBV20-1 with TRBJ2-3, with a tentative D call TRBD2 (5 bases). The CDR3 length is 14 residues. V was cut by 3 bases and J by 0 bases, with 10 bases left in between. The germline CDR1 and CDR2 sequences are DFQATT and SNEGSKA (reference sequence). CDR3 coding DNA: TGCAGTGCTAGTGCGGGTACTAGCACAGATACGCAGTATTTT. It codes for CSASAGTSTDTQYF.

This clonotype was counted only a few times. V gene TRBV11-1 combines with J gene TRBJ2-3; TRBD2 matches at 13 bases. Looked up from germline, CDR1 is SGHAT and CDR2 is FQDESV (reference sequence). This CDR3 is 18 amino acids long. V was pared by 2 bases and J by 8 bases, with 13 bases of the junction left unmatched. DNA for the CDR3: TGTGCCAGCAGCTTACAAGGACTAGCGGGAGAAATCGGAGTTACGCAGTATTTT. Its translation: CASSLQGLAGEIGVTQYF.

The rearrangement links TRBV29-1 to TRBJ2-3, with no clear D. This CDR3 region has 11 residues. The V end lost 6 bases, the J end lost 5 bases, and 9 bases lay between the germline ends. CDR1 and CDR2 (germline): SQVTM, ANQGSEA. The CDR3 protein is CSVGAEDTQYF. The DNA of the CDR3 is TGCAGCGTCGGCGCGGAAGATACGCAGTATTTT.

This clonotype has just a few counts. This chain joins TRBV20-1 and TRBJ2-7; 9 positions match TRBD2. This CDR3 contains 16 residues. V shed 0 bases and J 3 bases; nucleotides not matched to a gene: 9. The V gene's germline CDR1 is DFQATT and CDR2 SNEGSKA (reference sequence). The CDR3 DNA is TGCAGTGCTAGAGAAATTAGCGGGGGTAAAAACTACGAGCAGTACTTC. Encoded protein: CSAREISGGKNYEQYF.

This clonotype has ten or more counts. The chain links TRBV7-9 to TRBJ1-2, with D possibly matching TRBD1 (6 bases). The CDR3 extends over 16 amino acids. Trimming left V 0 bases short and J 4 bases short, with 15 bases between. Germline lookup yields CDR1 SEHNR and CDR2 FQNEAQ (reference sequence). In DNA, the CDR3 is TGTGCCAGCAGCTTAGCGCGAAACAGGGTCCCCTATGGCTACACCTTC. Translating gives CASSLARNRVPYGYTF.

The J gene is TRBJ2-6, the V gene TRBV5-1, with D uncertain. Deletions cut 0 bases from V and 0 bases from J, with 10 bases between. The CDR3 sequence is 17 residues long. Looked up from germline, CDR1 is SGHRS and CDR2 is YFSETQ. The CDR3 DNA follows: TGCGCCAGCAGCTTGGTTGTGCGTCTCTCTGGGGCCAACGTCCTGACTTTC. It specifies CASSLVVRLSGANVLTF.

In this sample, this clonotype turned up many times. V usage is TRBV12-3 or TRBV12-4 and J usage is TRBJ2-5, with D perhaps TRBD1 (6 bases). Between the trimmed V and J ends, which lost 3 bases and 4 bases, there was a span of 15 bases. The CDR3 length is 15 residues. The CDR3, as DNA: TGTGCCAGCAGTTTTAACAGGGATTTCGGAGAGACCCAGTACTTC. Translating it yields CASSFNRDFGETQYF.

There are a few counts of this clonotype. V gene TRBV3-1 combines with J gene TRBJ2-7, with D perhaps TRBD2 (6 bases). V lost 2 bases, J lost 6 bases, and 11 bases lay in between. This CDR3 contains 13 residues. Germline loops: CDR1 LGHDT, CDR2 YNNKEL (reference sequence). CDR3 nucleotide sequence: TGTGCCAGCAGCCAACTGACTAGTTCCGAGCAGTACGTC. Translation gives CASSQLTSSEQYV.

Many counts were recorded for this clonotype. This chain connects TRBV7-8 to TRBJ2-3; 7 bases fit TRBD2. V lost 2 bases, J lost 0 bases, and 2 bases stayed unmatched. The germline V gene encodes CDR1 SGHVS and CDR2 FQNEAQ. The CDR3 has 15 residues. CDR3 sequence: CASSLKLASTDTQYF. The CDR3 DNA sequence: TGTGCCAGCAGCTTAAAACTAGCGAGCACAGATACGCAGTATTTT.

This clonotype showed up many times. The V gene is TRBV15, the J gene TRBJ2-1; 15 nucleotides agree with TRBD2. The CDR3 contains 16 residues. The germline gives CDR1 LNHNV, CDR2 YYDKDF (reference sequence). Unmatched junction bases numbered 6, after V lost 3 bases and J lost 9 bases. The CDR3 DNA follows: TGTGCCACCAGCAGTGGGACTAGCGGGAGGTTAAGTGAGCAGTTCTTC. Its translation: CATSSGTSGRLSEQFF.

The chain employs TRBV25-1 and TRBJ2-3, with TRBD2 identical over 14 bases. CDR3 length: 17 amino acids. The trim removed 7 bases at V and 7 bases at J, leaving 13 bases unmatched. CDR1 and CDR2 (germline): MGHDK, SYGVNS. CDR3 nucleotide sequence: TGTGCCAGCACCCAAACGACTAGCGGGAGGGCCCTAAATACGCAGTATTTT. It translates to CASTQTTSGRALNTQYF.

This clonotype was counted ten times or more. The V gene is TRBV6-1, the J gene TRBJ1-2, with 9 bases fitting TRBD1. Germline loops: CDR1 MNHNS, CDR2 SASEGT. The junction had 4 bases not matched to a gene; V was cut back by 5 bases and J by 6 bases. This CDR3 is 13 amino acids long. The CDR3 region is CASSPGTGNGYTF. The CDR3 nucleotides are TGTGCCAGCAGTCCTGGGACAGGGAATGGCTACACCTTC.

The sample holds many counts of this clonotype. The chain combines TRBV29-1 with TRBJ1-3; TRBD1 aligns across 9 bases. V shed 2 bases, J shed 4 bases, and the junction held 6 bases outside the gene matches. The CDR3 has 15 amino acids. The germline V gene has CDR1 SQVTM and CDR2 ANQGSEA. The DNA for the CDR3 is TGCAGCGTTGAATTCTGGGGACAGGGAGGAAACACCATATATTTT. Its translation: CSVEFWGQGGNTIYF. Using reference TRBV29-1 and TRBJ1-3 for the parts outside the CDR3, the full variable domain is SAVISQKPSRDICQRGTSLTIQCQVDSQVTMMFWYRQQPGQSLTLIATANQGSEATYESGFVIDKFPISRPNLTFSTLTVSNMSPEDSSIYLCSVEFWGQGGNTIYFGEGSWLTVV.

This clonotype was seen a handful of times. V usage is TRBV20-1 and J usage is TRBJ2-3, with a possible D match to TRBD2 (7 bases). V dropped 3 bases and J dropped 1 base, with 20 bases sitting between them. Germline lookup yields CDR1 DFQATT and CDR2 SNEGSKA (reference sequence). The CDR3 is 17 residues long. DNA for the CDR3: TGCAGTGCTAGCCTCCCCGGCGGGGGCGGGGGCACAGATACGCAGTATTTT. Protein product: CSASLPGGGGGTDTQYF.

CDR3 nucleotide sequence: TGTGCCAGCAGCTTGTGGGGCGCGTCCAATGGCTACACCTTC. Its protein product is CASSLWGASNGYTF. This sequence joins TRBV5-4 and TRBJ1-2; weak D call: TRBD1 (5 bases). V lost 1 base to trimming and J lost 6 bases, with 13 bases between them. Germline V gene lookup returns CDR1 SGHNT and CDR2 YYREEE (reference sequence). The CDR3 totals 14 residues.

The rearrangement uses TRBV7-9 and TRBJ2-6; 7 bases are a match to TRBD1. The trim removed 5 bases at V and 2 bases at J, leaving 9 bases unmatched. This CDR3 spans 17 amino acids. Germline V gene data show CDR1 as SEHNR and CDR2 as FQNEAQ (reference sequence). The CDR3, as DNA: TGTGCCAGCAGCCCAAGTATGACAGGGACTGGGGCCAACGTCCTGACTTTC. This sequence encodes CASSPSMTGTGANVLTF.

This clonotype was observed once. The gene calls are TRBV30 and TRBJ2-4, with D possibly being TRBD2 (6 bases). The CDR3 consists of 14 residues. The germline CDR1 and CDR2 sequences are GTSNPN and SVGIG (reference sequence). Trimming pared 3 bases from V and 3 bases from J, leaving 12 bases between. The CDR3 coding sequence is TGTGCCTGGAGCGTAGCCGGGGGCAAAAACATTCAGTACTTC. Translated, it gives CAWSVAGGKNIQYF.

This clonotype occurred many times. The chain combines TRBV9 with TRBJ2-3, with D uncertain. The CDR3 is 14 residues long. Per the germline V gene, CDR1 is SGDLS and CDR2 is YYNGEE. V was clipped by 1 base and J by 1 base, with 7 bases between them. The CDR3 is CASSVFDGTDTQYF. CDR3 in DNA: TGTGCCAGCAGCGTATTCGACGGCACAGATACGCAGTATTTT.